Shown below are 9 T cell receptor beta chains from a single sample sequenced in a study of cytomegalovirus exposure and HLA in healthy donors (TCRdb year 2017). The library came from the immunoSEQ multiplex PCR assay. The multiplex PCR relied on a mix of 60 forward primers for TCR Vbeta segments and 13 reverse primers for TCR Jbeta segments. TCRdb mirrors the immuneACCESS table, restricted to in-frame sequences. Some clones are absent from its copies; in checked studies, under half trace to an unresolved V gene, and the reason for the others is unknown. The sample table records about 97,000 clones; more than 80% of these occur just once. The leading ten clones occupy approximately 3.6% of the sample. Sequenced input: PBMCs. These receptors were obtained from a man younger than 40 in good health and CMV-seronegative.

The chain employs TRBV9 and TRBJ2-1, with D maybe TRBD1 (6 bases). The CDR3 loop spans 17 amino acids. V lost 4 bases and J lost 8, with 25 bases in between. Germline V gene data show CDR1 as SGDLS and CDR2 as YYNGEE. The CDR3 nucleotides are TGTGCCAGCAGCCGAATCATAACCGGACAGAGAAGCGATGAGCAGTTCTTC. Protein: CASSRIITGQRSDEQFF.

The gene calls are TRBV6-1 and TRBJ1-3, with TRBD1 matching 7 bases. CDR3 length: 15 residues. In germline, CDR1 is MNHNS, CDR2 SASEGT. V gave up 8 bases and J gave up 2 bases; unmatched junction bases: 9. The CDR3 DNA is TGTGCCAGCCTTAAGATAGACAGGGCTGGAAACACCATATATTTT. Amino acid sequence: CASLKIDRAGNTIYF.

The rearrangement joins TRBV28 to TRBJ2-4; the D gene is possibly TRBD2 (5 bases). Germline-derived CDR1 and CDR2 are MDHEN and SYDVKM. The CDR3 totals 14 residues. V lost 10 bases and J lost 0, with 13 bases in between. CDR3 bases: TGTGCCACCACCCGGAGGCTAGCCAAAAACATTCAGTACTTC. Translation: CATTRRLAKNIQYF.

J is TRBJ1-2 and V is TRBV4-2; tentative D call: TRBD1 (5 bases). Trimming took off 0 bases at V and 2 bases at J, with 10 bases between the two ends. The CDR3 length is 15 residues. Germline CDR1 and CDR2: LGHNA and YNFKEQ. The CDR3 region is CASSQDRQGNYGYTF. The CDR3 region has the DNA TGTGCCAGCAGCCAAGATCGTCAGGGCAACTATGGCTACACCTTC.

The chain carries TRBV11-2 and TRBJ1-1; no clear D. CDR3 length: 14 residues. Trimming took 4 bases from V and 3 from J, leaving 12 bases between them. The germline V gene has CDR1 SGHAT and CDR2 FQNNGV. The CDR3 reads CASSSPGLYTEAFF. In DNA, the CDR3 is TGTGCCAGCAGCTCGCCGGGTCTATACACTGAAGCTTTCTTT.

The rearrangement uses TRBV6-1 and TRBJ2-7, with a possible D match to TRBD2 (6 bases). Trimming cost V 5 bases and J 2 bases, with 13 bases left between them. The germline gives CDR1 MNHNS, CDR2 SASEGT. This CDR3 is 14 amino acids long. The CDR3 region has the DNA TGTGCCAGCAGTTTTAGCGGCCCCCCCTACGAGCAGTACTTC. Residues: CASSFSGPPYEQYF.

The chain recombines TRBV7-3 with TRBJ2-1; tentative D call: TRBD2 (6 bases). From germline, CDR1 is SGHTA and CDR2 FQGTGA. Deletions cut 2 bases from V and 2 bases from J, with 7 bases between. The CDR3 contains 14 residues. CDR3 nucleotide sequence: TGTGCCAGCAGCTTAGGAGGGACCTACAATGAGCAGTTCTTC. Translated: CASSLGGTYNEQFF.

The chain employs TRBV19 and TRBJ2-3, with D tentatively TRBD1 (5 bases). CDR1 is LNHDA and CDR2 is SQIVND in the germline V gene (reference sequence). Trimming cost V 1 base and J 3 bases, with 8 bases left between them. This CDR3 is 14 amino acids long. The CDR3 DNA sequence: TGTGCCAGTAGTATAGGCAGGGTAACAGATACGCAGTATTTT. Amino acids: CASSIGRVTDTQYF.

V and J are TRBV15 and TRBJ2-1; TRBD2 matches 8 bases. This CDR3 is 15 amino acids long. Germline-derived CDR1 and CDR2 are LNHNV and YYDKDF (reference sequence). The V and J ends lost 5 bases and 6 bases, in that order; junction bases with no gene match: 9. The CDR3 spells CATSLAGLVANEQFF. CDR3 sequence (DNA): TGTGCCACCAGCCTCGCGGGACTAGTTGCCAATGAGCAGTTCTTC. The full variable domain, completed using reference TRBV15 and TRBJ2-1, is DAMVIQNPRYQVTQFGKPVTLSCSQTLNHNVMYWYQQKSSQAPKLLFHYYDKDFNNEADTPDNFQSRRPNTSFCFLDIRSPGLGDTAMYLCATSLAGLVANEQFFGPGTRLTVL.